The 28 T cell receptor beta chains below were found in one sample sequenced in a study of T cells in women clearing cervical HPV infection. Assay used: immunoSEQ multiplex PCR; TCRdb lists only in-frame clones, some missing. This sample's table reports around 28,000 clones. Source material: blood buffy coat. These receptors all stem from a woman aged 18 to 75 with a cervical HPV16 infection that either progressed to CIN3+ or cleared (not recorded which).

Note on this clone: The read ends 3 residues shy of where the CDR3 ends; the end is completed using the germline J gene. The chain combines TRBV6-2 or TRBV6-3 with TRBJ2-7; TRBD1 agrees at 7 bases. V trimming: 5 bases; J trimming: 4 bases; junction bases outside the gene matches: 8. CDR1 MNHEY and CDR2 SVGEGT come from the germline V gene. The CDR3 contains 14 residues. The CDR3 bases that were read are TGTGCCAGCAGTACAGGGACAGCCCCATACGAG. Protein product: CASSTGTAPYE. The full CDR3 protein reads CASSTGTAPYEQYF.

CDR3 protein: CAWSASKTQYF. CDR3 DNA (partial): TGTGCCTGGAGTGCGAGCAAGACC. The chain couples TRBV30 to TRBJ2-5, with D unclear. The DNA ends 3 residues before the CDR3 does, and the rest of the CDR3 is filled in from the germline J gene. The germline CDR1 and CDR2 sequences are GTSNPN and SVGIG (reference sequence). V lost 1 base and J lost 6, with 6 bases in between. The CDR3 loop spans 11 amino acids.

Of note for this clone: The read terminates 3 residues before the CDR3 end, so the remaining end is supplied by the germline J gene. V gene TRBV5-6 combines with J gene TRBJ1-1; no definite D call. CDR3 length equals 13 residues. Germline assignment: CDR1 SGHDT and CDR2 YYEEEE. The germline V and J ends were trimmed by 1 base and 1 base, with 5 bases remaining between them. The CDR3 spells CASSLFGNTEAFF. CDR3 DNA (partial): TGTGCCAGCAGCTTGTTCGGGAACACTGAA.

On this clone: The read halts 3 residues ahead of the CDR3 end, with the missing end drawn from the germline J gene. This chain connects TRBV20-1 to TRBJ1-5; weak D call: TRBD1 (5 bases). The CDR3 length is 12 residues. The V end lost 6 bases, the J end lost 7 bases, and 13 bases lay between the germline ends. CDR1 is DFQATT, CDR2 SNEGSKA, per germline (reference sequence). The CDR3 sequence: CSATGGEQPQHF. The DNA read from the CDR3 is TGCAGTGCCACGGGGGGGGAGCAGCCC.

On this clone itself: Read sequence stops 3 residues before the CDR3 end, and the germline J gene provides the missing end. The V and J genes are TRBV20-1 and TRBJ2-1; TRBD2 might be the D (6 bases). Germline assignment: CDR1 DFQATT and CDR2 SNEGSKA (reference sequence). This CDR3 comprises 12 residues. Trimming took 6 bases from V and 9 from J, leaving 15 bases between them. CDR3 DNA (partial): TGCAGTGCCCGACTAGGCGCGGGTGAG. Its translation: CSARLGAGE. The whole CDR3 protein reads CSARLGAGEQFF.

Turning to this clone: The read is 3 residues too short to cover the CDR3 end, so that end is filled in from the germline J gene. This chain links TRBV2 with TRBJ2-1; D is undetermined. Trimming removed 8 bases at V and 2 bases at J, with 13 bases between. The CDR3 spans 14 residues. The germline V gene has CDR1 SNHLY and CDR2 FYNNEI. The sequenced CDR3 bases are TGTGCCAGCTCCCCGACAAGGACCTACAATGAG. Its protein product is CASSPTRTYNE. From start to end, the CDR3 is CASSPTRTYNEQFF.

In the case of this clone: Coverage ceases 3 residues before the CDR3 finishes, and the germline J gene fills in the end. The V gene is TRBV28, the J gene TRBJ2-3; weak D call: TRBD1 (6 bases). The CDR3 totals 15 residues. V lost 5 bases and J lost 7, with 19 bases in between. The germline gives CDR1 MDHEN, CDR2 SYDVKM. CDR3 bases read: TGTGCCAGCAGTCCCCCCGACAGGCCGAGGTATACG. It is translated as CASSPPDRPRYT. The full CDR3 reads CASSPPDRPRYTQYF.

On this clone: With the read ending 3 residues before the CDR3 end, the germline J gene is used to fill in that end. The chain recombines TRBV11-2 with TRBJ2-3, with D maybe TRBD2 (6 bases). Trimming took 1 base from V and 5 from J, leaving 10 bases between them. Per the germline V gene, CDR1 is SGHAT and CDR2 is FQNNGV. The CDR3 extends over 14 amino acids. The CDR3 DNA, read in part, is TGTGCCAGCAGCTTAGGGGCGGGGTTAGATACG. Translation gives CASSLGAGLDT. The CDR3 in its entirety is CASSLGAGLDTQYF.

As concerns this clone: The CDR3 end is not reached by the read, which stops 3 residues before it; the germline J gene fills it in. The chain is built from TRBV12-3 or TRBV12-4 and TRBJ2-1, with D unresolved. Between the trimmed V and J ends, which lost 3 bases and 5 bases, there was a span of 5 bases. The CDR3 spans 12 residues. The sequenced part of the CDR3 DNA is TGTGCCAGCAGTTTCTCAGACAATGAG. It encodes CASSFSDNE. The whole CDR3 sequence is CASSFSDNEQFF.

Details on this clone: The CDR3 end lies 3 residues beyond the end of the read and is filled in from the germline J gene. The chain is built from TRBV20-1 and TRBJ2-7; 10 bases line up with TRBD1. The CDR3 spans 15 residues. Trimming took 2 bases from V and 6 from J; bases not matched to a gene: 10. Germline CDR1 DFQATT, CDR2 SNEGSKA (reference sequence). This chain's CDR3 is CSARTLLGQGTEQYF. The covered CDR3 bases are TGCAGTGCTAGAACCCTTTTGGGACAGGGGACCGAG.

Of note for this clone: The sequenced fragment ends 3 residues before the CDR3 boundary, so the rest is inferred from the germline J gene. This chain connects TRBV7-9 to TRBJ2-2; TRBD1 might be the D (5 bases). Germline loops: CDR1 SEHNR, CDR2 FQNEAQ (reference sequence). V dropped 4 bases and J dropped 0 bases, with 6 bases sitting between them. CDR3 size: 14 residues. CDR3 sequence: CASSSGSNTGELFF. The CDR3 bases that were read are TGTGCCAGCAGCTCAGGGTCGAACACCGGGGAG.

About this clone itself: One end of the junction varies from germline; a read error may be responsible. The CDR3 end falls 3 residues outside the read, so it is completed with the germline J gene. The chain joins TRBV5-6 to TRBJ1-1; TRBD1 is a possible D gene (6 bases). This CDR3 is 15 amino acids long. Germline lookup yields CDR1 SGHDT and CDR2 YYEEEE. CDR3 DNA (partial): TGTACCAGCAGCTTTTTCCGGGACACGAACACTGAA. Amino acid sequence: CTSSFFRDTNTE. In full, the CDR3 is CTSSFFRDTNTEAFF.

Turning to this clone: The read terminates 3 residues ahead of where the CDR3 ends, so the germline J gene completes it. The chain links TRBV5-1 to TRBJ1-4; D unclear. Germline V CDR1 and CDR2: SGHRS, YFSETQ. Trimming left V 0 bases short and J 8 bases short, with 11 bases between. The CDR3 runs to 14 residues. CDR3 DNA, as far as it was read: TGCGCCAGCAGCTTGGGAAACGGAGGGGAAAAA. Translated: CASSLGNGGEK. In full, the CDR3 is CASSLGNGGEKLFF.

Turning to this clone: Read sequence stops 3 residues before the CDR3 end, and the germline J gene provides the missing end. The rearrangement uses TRBV5-1 and TRBJ1-2, with D perhaps TRBD1 (6 bases). The CDR3 has 16 residues. V was clipped by 1 base and J by 3 bases, with 16 bases between them. The germline gives CDR1 SGHRS, CDR2 YFSETQ. The sequenced part of the CDR3 DNA is TGCGCCAGCAGCTTGTCGGTTGGGGGGGCCTACTATGGC. Protein sequence: CASSLSVGGAYYG. The whole CDR3 is CASSLSVGGAYYGYTF.

With regard to this clone: Read sequence stops 3 residues before the CDR3 end, and the germline J gene provides the missing end. This chain connects TRBV20-1 to TRBJ2-1; D is unclear. The V gene's germline CDR1 is DFQATT and CDR2 SNEGSKA (reference sequence). The CDR3 runs 13 residues. Trimming cost V 1 base and J 3 bases, with 7 bases left between them. The covered CDR3 bases are TGCAGTGCTAGAGTTACAGTCTACAATGAG. Protein sequence: CSARVTVYNE. In full, the CDR3 is CSARVTVYNEQFF.

Remarks on this clone: Coverage ceases 3 residues before the CDR3 finishes, and the germline J gene fills in the end. The V gene is TRBV20-1, the J gene TRBJ1-5; D unclear. V was shortened by 5 bases and J by 0 bases, with 14 bases between the two germline ends. The V gene's germline CDR1 is DFQATT and CDR2 SNEGSKA (reference sequence). The CDR3 loop spans 15 amino acids. Partial CDR3 DNA: TGCAGTGCTCGACGGAGGGCGAATAGCAATCAGCCC. As protein: CSARRRANSNQP. The full CDR3 protein is CSARRRANSNQPQHF.

In the case of this clone: Read sequence stops 3 residues before the CDR3 end, and the germline J gene provides the missing end. The V gene is TRBV20-1, the J gene TRBJ1-2, with 8 positions matching TRBD1. The CDR3 spans 16 residues. Looked up from germline, CDR1 is DFQATT and CDR2 is SNEGSKA (reference sequence). V shed 0 bases and J 7 bases; nucleotides not matched to a gene: 13. The CDR3 DNA, read in part, is TGCAGTGCTAGAGACCCACTCTATCAGGGGGCTGCTGGC. It encodes CSARDPLYQGAAG. The whole CDR3 is CSARDPLYQGAAGYTF.

As to this clone: The CDR3 extends 3 residues past the end of the read, so its final part is completed from the germline J gene. The chain carries TRBV18 and TRBJ2-7; 9 bases align to TRBD2. Germline lookup yields CDR1 KGHSH and CDR2 LQKENI. CDR3 length equals 15 residues. Losses at the gene ends were 3 bases for V and 2 bases for J; bases not matched to a gene: 5. The sequenced part of the CDR3 DNA is TGTGCCAGCTCACCGATAGCGGGGGTTCCCTACGAG. Its protein product is CASSPIAGVPYE. The complete CDR3 reads CASSPIAGVPYEQYF. Variable domain in full (rest from reference TRBV18 and TRBJ2-7): NAGVMQNPRHLVRRRGQEARLRCSPMKGHSHVYWYRQLPEEGLKFMVYLQKENIIDESGMPKERFSAEFPKEGPSILRIQQVVRGDSAAYFCASSPIAGVPYEQYFGPGTRLTVT.

Details on this clone: The read stops 3 residues short of the end of the CDR3; the missing end is completed from the germline J gene. The V and J genes are TRBV5-1 and TRBJ2-1; TRBD1 matches 9 bases. V lost 4 bases to trimming and J lost 4 bases; unmatched junction nucleotides: 6. The CDR3 covers 15 residues. CDR1 is SGHRS, CDR2 YFSETQ, per germline. CDR3 sequence: CASSKQGAEYNEQFF. The DNA read from the CDR3 is TGCGCCAGCAGCAAACAGGGGGCCGAGTACAATGAG.

With regard to this clone: The read falls 3 residues short of the CDR3 end, and the missing part is taken from the germline J gene. The chain combines TRBV5-1 with TRBJ1-2; weak D call: TRBD1 (5 bases). V was cut by 4 bases and J by 5 bases, with 27 bases left in between. This CDR3 is built from 18 residues. Germline-derived CDR1 and CDR2 are SGHRS and YFSETQ. CDR3 bases read: TGCGCCAGCAGCCTACAACAGACTGACAGCCTCGTAAGATATGGC. It encodes CASSLQQTDSLVRYG. Given in full, the CDR3 is CASSLQQTDSLVRYGYTF.

Concerning this clone itself: Sequencing ends 3 residues short of the CDR3 end; the germline J gene provides the rest. The V gene is TRBV10-3, the J gene TRBJ2-1; D may be TRBD2 (6 bases). The length of the CDR3 is 17 residues. Germline assignment: CDR1 ENHRY and CDR2 SYGVKD. V lost 2 bases, J lost 0 bases, and 14 bases lay in between. This CDR3 is CAISERERAFSYNEQFF. The DNA read from the CDR3 is TGTGCCATCAGTGAGAGGGAGCGGGCATTCTCCTACAATGAG.

Remarks on this clone: Read data end 3 residues before the CDR3 end; the end is taken from the germline J gene. The chain recombines TRBV19 with TRBJ1-2, with TRBD1 matching over 8 bases. The CDR3 totals 17 residues. Germline loops: CDR1 LNHDA, CDR2 SQIVND (reference sequence). Incomplete CDR3 DNA: TGTGCCAGTAGTATAGATCCTTTTGAGACAGGGGTACGCGGC. Translated, it gives CASSIDPFETGVRG. The whole CDR3 sequence is CASSIDPFETGVRGYTF.

A remark on this clone: Read coverage stops 3 residues before the CDR3 terminus; the germline J gene supplies the remainder. This chain links TRBV30 with TRBJ1-6; D possibly corresponds to TRBD1 (5 bases). V was clipped by 0 bases and J by 7 bases, with 7 bases between them. This CDR3 region has 13 residues. CDR1 is GTSNPN, CDR2 SVGIG, per germline (reference sequence). The DNA read from the CDR3 is TGTGCCTGGAGTGTTCGGGGGAATTCACCC. Its protein is CAWSVRGNSP. The whole CDR3 protein is CAWSVRGNSPLHF.

Worth noting for this clone: The read falls 3 residues short of the CDR3 end, and the missing part is taken from the germline J gene. The chain couples TRBV4-1 to TRBJ2-7, with 8 bases that match TRBD1. The CDR3 has 14 amino acids. Looked up from germline, CDR1 is MGHRA and CDR2 is YSYEKL. J gave up 1 base and V 8 bases, and 7 bases lay outside the gene matches. The DNA read from the CDR3 is TGCGCCAGCGGCGACGGACAGGGTTCCTACGAG. This encodes CASGDGQGSYE. The entire CDR3 protein reads CASGDGQGSYEQYF.

With respect to this clone: The read comes to an end 3 residues before the CDR3 does, leaving the germline J gene to fill in the end. The V call is TRBV14, the J call TRBJ2-7; TRBD1 or TRBD2 may be the D gene (5 bases each). The CDR3 loop spans 14 amino acids. V lost 4 bases, J lost 3 bases, and 13 bases lay in between. The germline V gene encodes CDR1 SGHDN and CDR2 FVKESK. The sequenced part of the CDR3 DNA is TGTGCCAGCAGCCGCACCTTGAGGGGCTACGAG. This gives the protein CASSRTLRGYE. The whole CDR3 region reads CASSRTLRGYEQYF.

As regards this clone: The read falls 3 residues short of the CDR3 end, and the missing part is taken from the germline J gene. The chain uses TRBV6-2 or TRBV6-3 and TRBJ1-1; D is unclear. The ends were cut back, 5 bases at V and 0 bases at J, with 7 bases in the middle. In germline, CDR1 is MNHEY, CDR2 SVGEGT. The CDR3 length is 13 residues. CDR3 in amino acids: CASSLPLNTEAFF. The sequenced part of the CDR3 DNA is TGTGCCAGCAGTCTTCCCCTGAACACTGAA.

A note on this clone: The read is 3 residues too short to cover the CDR3 end, so that end is filled in from the germline J gene. J is TRBJ2-3 and V is TRBV19; TRBD1 matches 9 bases. The germline gives CDR1 LNHDA, CDR2 SQIVND (reference sequence). This CDR3 spans 16 amino acids. CDR3 DNA, as far as it was read: TGTGCCAGTAGCCACTCCGGGCGACAGGGGGGTCAGCCG. Translating gives CASSHSGRQGGQP. The full-length CDR3 reads as CASSHSGRQGGQPQYF.

About this clone itself: The read is 3 residues too short to cover the CDR3 end, so that end is filled in from the germline J gene. This chain uses TRBV7-3 with TRBJ2-7, with 10 nucleotides matching TRBD2. This CDR3 has 14 amino acids. V trimming: 4 bases; J trimming: 5 bases; junction bases outside the gene matches: 5. CDR1 and CDR2 from the germline V gene are SGHTA and FQGTGA. CDR3: CASSSGLAGDEQYF. The covered CDR3 bases are TGTGCCAGCAGCTCCGGTCTAGCGGGGGACGAG.